The present T cell receptor beta chain was sequenced within a study of Graves' ophthalmopathy and Graves' hyperthyroidism. Study-wide findings and caveats: A majority of expanded thyroid clonotypes exceeding 0.001 frequency were likewise present in blood. Ophthalmopathy versus stable hyperthyroidism: 13-signature model gave 87.88% sensitivity, 75% to 83% specificity.

Comments on this clonotype: Its antigen is unidentified.

RNA transcripts provided the template for amplifying TCR beta CDR3 regions. First-round RT-PCR used HTBI primers; second-round multiplex PCR followed. Via MiXCR, TCRdb re-called the multiplex PCR reads, giving one row per CDR3 protein. The table includes 240,000 or so distinct CDR3 sequences, around 50% detected once. The V end was cut by 4 bases, the J end by 14 bases, with 19 bases between. Germline V lookup: CDR1 SGDLS, CDR2 YYNGEE. The CDR3 covers 14 residues. Other autoimmune diseases, uncontrolled infections, pregnancy or lactation led to the exclusion of patients. Input material: peripheral blood. The rearrangement links TRBV9 to TRBJ1-6, with a tentative D call TRBD1 (5 bases). This receptor was taken from an adult man with Graves' ophthalmopathy. CDR3 nucleotides: TGTGCCAGCAGCCAAGGGCAGGGCCCCATGGCCCTCCACTTT. Protein product: CASSQGQGPMALHF.